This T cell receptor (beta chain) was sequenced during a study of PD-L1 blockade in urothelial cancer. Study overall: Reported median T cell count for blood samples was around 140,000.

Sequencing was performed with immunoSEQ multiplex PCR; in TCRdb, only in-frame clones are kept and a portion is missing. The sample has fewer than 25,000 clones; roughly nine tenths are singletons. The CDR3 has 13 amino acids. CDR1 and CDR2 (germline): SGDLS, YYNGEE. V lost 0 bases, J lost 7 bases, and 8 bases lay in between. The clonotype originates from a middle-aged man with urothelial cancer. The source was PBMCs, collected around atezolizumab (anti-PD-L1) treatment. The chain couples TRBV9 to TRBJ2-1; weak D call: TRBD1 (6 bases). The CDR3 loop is CASSVDRANEQFF. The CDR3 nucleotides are TGTGCCAGCAGCGTAGACAGGGCGAATGAGCAGTTCTTC.